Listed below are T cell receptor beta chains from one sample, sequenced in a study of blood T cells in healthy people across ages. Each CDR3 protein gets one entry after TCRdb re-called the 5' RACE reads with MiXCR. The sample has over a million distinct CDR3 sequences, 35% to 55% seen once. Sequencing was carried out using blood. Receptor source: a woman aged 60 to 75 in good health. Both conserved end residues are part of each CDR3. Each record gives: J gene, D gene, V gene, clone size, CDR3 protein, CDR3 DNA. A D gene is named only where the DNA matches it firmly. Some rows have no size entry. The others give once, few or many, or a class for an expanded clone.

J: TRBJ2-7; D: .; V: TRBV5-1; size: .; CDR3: CASSINRDLNEQYF; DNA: TGCGCCAGCAGCATAAACCGGGACCTCAATGAGCAGTACTTC
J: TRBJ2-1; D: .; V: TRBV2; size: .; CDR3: CASSEALQGFDNEQFF; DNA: TGTGCCAGCAGTGAAGCGCTTCAGGGCTTTGACAATGAGCAGTTCTTC
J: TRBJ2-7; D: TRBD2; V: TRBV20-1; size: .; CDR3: CSTRDISGGYEQYF; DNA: TGCAGTACTAGAGATATCAGCGGGGGGTACGAGCAGTACTTC
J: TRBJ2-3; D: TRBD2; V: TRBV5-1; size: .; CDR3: CASSESAGRVADTQYF; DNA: TGCGCCAGCAGCGAATCAGCGGGGAGGGTCGCAGATACGCAGTATTTT
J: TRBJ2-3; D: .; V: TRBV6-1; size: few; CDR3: CASSVTVVTDTQYF; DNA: TGTGCCAGCAGTGTCACGGTGGTAACAGATACGCAGTATTTT
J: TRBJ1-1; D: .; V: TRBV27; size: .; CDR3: CASSLTGRTEAFF; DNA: TGTGCCAGCAGTTTAACAGGGCGCACTGAAGCTTTCTTT
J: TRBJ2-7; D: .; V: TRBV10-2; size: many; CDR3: CASSEDQSYEQYF; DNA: TGCGCCAGCAGTGAGGATCAATCCTACGAGCAGTACTTC
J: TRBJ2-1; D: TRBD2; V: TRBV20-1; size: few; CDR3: CSASNLADYNEQFF; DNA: TGCAGTGCTAGTAACCTAGCGGATTACAATGAGCAGTTCTTC
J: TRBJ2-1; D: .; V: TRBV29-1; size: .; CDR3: CSVEDPGEQFF; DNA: TGCAGCGTTGAAGACCCCGGTGAGCAGTTCTTC
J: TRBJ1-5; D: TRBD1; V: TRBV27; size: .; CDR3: CASSADRGLGQPQHF; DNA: TGTGCCAGCAGTGCCGACAGGGGGCTAGGTCAGCCCCAGCATTTT
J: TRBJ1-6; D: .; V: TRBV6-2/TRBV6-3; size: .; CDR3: CASSDSRGIAPLHF; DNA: TGTGCCAGCAGTGACTCGAGAGGGATTGCACCCCTCCACTTT
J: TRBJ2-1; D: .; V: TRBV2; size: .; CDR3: CASSDKATDSFF; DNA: TGTGCCAGCAGTGACAAAGCGACCGATTCGTTCTTC
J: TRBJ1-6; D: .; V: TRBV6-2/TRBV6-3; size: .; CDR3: CASTKRWQGPLRANNSPLHF; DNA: TGTGCCAGCACCAAGAGGTGGCAGGGGCCTTTGAGAGCAAATAATTCACCCCTCCACTTT
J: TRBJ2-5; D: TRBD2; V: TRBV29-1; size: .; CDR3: CSVGTSGHWTQYF; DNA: TGCAGCGTCGGGACTAGCGGTCATTGGACCCAGTACTTC
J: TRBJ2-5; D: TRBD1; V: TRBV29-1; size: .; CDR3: CSVGDRAEETQYF; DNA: TGCAGCGTCGGAGACAGGGCCGAAGAGACCCAGTACTTC
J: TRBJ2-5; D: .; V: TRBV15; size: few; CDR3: CATSRDRVGETQYF; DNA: TGTGCCACCAGCAGAGACAGGGTGGGAGAGACCCAGTACTTC
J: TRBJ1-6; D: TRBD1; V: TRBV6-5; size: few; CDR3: CASSFGQESSPLHF; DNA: TGTGCCAGCAGCTTCGGACAGGAGAGTTCACCCCTCCACTTT
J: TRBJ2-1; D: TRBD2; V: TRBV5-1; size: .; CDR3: CASSPQTSSNEQFF; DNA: TGCGCCAGCAGCCCCCAGACTAGCTCCAATGAGCAGTTCTTC
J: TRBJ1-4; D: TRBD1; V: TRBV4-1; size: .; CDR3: CASSSGGQANEKLFF; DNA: TGCGCCAGCAGCTCAGGGGGACAGGCTAATGAAAAACTGTTTTTT
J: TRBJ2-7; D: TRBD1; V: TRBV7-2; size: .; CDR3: CASSLLGDRIYEQYF; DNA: TGTGCCAGCAGCTTATTGGGGGACAGAATCTACGAGCAGTACTTC
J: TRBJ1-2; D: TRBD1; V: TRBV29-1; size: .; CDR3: CSAGGYRGPQRDYGYTF; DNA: TGCAGCGCCGGTGGTTACAGGGGGCCACAAAGAGACTATGGCTACACCTTC
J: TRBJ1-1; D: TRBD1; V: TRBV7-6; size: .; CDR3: CASSPGDRNTEAFF; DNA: TGTGCCAGCAGCCCGGGGGACAGGAACACTGAAGCTTTCTTT
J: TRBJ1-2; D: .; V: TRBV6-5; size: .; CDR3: CASSYSGRGSSYTF; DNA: TGTGCCAGCAGTTACTCTGGGAGGGGGAGTAGCTACACCTTC
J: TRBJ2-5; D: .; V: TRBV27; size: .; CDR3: CASSLTLRRAQETQYF; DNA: TGTGCCAGCAGTTTGACGCTAAGGCGGGCCCAAGAGACCCAGTACTTC
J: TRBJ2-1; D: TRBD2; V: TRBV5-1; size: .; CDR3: CASSGLAGGTTEQFF; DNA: TGCGCCAGCAGCGGACTAGCGGGGGGGACAACTGAGCAGTTCTTC
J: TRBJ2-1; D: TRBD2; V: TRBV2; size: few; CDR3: CASSLAALDNEQFF; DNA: TGTGCCAGCAGCCTAGCGGCCCTAGACAATGAGCAGTTCTTC
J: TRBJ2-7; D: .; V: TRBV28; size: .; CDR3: CAISSQEKGRYEQYF; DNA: TGTGCCATCAGCTCCCAAGAGAAAGGTCGCTACGAGCAGTACTTC
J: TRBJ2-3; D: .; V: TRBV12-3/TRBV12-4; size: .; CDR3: CASTTGGTDTQYF; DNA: TGTGCCAGCACCACCGGGGGCACAGATACGCAGTATTTT
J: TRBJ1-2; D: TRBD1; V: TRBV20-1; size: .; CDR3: CSDSRRQGVGYGYTF; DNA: TGCAGTGATAGCCGTAGACAGGGTGTCGGCTATGGCTACACCTTC
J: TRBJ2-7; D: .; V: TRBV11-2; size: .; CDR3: CASSLGPGCEQYF; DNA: TGTGCCAGCAGCTTAGGCCCGGGCTGCGAGCAGTACTTC
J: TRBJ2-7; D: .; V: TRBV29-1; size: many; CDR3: CSVAGTKLEQYF; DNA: TGCAGCGTGGCCGGGACCAAACTGGAGCAGTACTTC
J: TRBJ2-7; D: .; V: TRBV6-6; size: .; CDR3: CASTKGARNEQYF; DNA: TGTGCCAGCACCAAGGGAGCGCGGAACGAGCAGTACTTC
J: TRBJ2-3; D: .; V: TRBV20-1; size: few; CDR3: CSARRDWASTDTQYF; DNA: TGCAGTGCTAGGAGGGACTGGGCTAGCACAGATACGCAGTATTTT
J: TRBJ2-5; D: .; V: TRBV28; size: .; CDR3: CATSGGLGTQYF; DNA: TGTGCCACCTCTGGGGGGTTAGGGACCCAGTACTTC
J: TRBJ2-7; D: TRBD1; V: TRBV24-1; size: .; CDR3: CATSDRHAYEQYF; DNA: TGTGCCACTTCGGACAGGCACGCCTACGAGCAGTACTTC
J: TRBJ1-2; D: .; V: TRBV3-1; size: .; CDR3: CASSQDWRAYGYTF; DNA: TGTGCCAGCAGCCAAGATTGGAGGGCCTATGGCTACACCTTC
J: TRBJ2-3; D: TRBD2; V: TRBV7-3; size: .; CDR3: CASSSSGLAGAQYF; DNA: TGTGCCAGCAGCTCTTCCGGACTAGCGGGAGCACAGTATTTT
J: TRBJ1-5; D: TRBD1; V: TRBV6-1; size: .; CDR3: CASSSLATGGFNQPQHF; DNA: TGTGCCAGCAGCTCCCTGGCGACAGGGGGTTTTAATCAGCCCCAGCATTTT
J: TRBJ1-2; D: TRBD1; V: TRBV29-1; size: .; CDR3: CSVAVYRGQDYTF; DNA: TGCAGCGTTGCAGTCTACAGGGGCCAGGACTACACCTTC
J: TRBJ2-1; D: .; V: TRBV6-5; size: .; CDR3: CASSLSAGGAYNEQFF; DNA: TGTGCCAGCAGTCTAAGTGCAGGGGGGGCCTACAATGAGCAGTTCTTC
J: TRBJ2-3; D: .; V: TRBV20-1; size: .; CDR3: CSAKGQGSTDTQYF; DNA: TGCAGTGCCAAAGGACAAGGCAGCACAGATACGCAGTATTTT
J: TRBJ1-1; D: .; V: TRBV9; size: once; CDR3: CASSVASWGPSNTEAFF; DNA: TGTGCCAGCAGCGTAGCTTCCTGGGGGCCGTCGAACACTGAAGCTTTCTTT
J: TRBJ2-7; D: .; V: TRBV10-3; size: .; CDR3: CAIRHPTGNEQYF; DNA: TGTGCCATCAGGCACCCGACCGGCAATGAGCAGTACTTC
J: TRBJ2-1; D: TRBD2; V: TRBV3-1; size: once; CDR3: CASSQDWLAGVLNEQFF; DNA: TGTGCCAGCAGCCAAGATTGGCTAGCGGGAGTCCTCAATGAGCAGTTCTTC
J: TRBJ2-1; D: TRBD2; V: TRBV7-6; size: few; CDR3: CASSLPTSGKNEQFF; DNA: TGTGCCAGCAGCCTACCGACTAGCGGGAAAAATGAGCAGTTCTTC
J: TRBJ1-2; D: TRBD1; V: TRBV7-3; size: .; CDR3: CASSPTPTGEYGYTF; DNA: TGTGCCAGCAGCCCAACCCCGACAGGGGAGTATGGCTACACCTTC
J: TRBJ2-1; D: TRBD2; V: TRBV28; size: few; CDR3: CASTTASGIYNEQFF; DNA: TGTGCCAGCACCACCGCTAGCGGGATCTACAATGAGCAGTTCTTC
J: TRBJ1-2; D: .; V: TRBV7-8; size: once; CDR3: CASSLAPGGIHTF; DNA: TGTGCCAGCAGCTTAGCCCCCGGAGGGATACACACCTTC
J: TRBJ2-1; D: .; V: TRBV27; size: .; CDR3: CASSFGGVDNEQFF; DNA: TGTGCCAGCAGTTTCGGGGGTGTTGACAATGAGCAGTTCTTC
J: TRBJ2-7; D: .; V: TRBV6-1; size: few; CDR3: CASSEPRVGVITYEQYF; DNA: TGTGCCAGCAGTGAACCCAGGGTCGGGGTTATCACCTACGAGCAGTACTTC
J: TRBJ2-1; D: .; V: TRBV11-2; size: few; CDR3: CASSSLRGEQFF; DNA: TGTGCCAGCAGCTCACTCAGGGGTGAGCAGTTCTTC
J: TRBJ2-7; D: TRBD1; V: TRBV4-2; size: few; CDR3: CASSQPTNPGGVHEQYF; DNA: TGTGCCAGCAGCCAACCTACGAACCCAGGGGGAGTCCACGAGCAGTACTTC
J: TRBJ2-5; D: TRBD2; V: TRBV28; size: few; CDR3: CASSLHREAGETQYF; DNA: TGTGCCAGCAGTTTACACCGGGAGGCGGGGGAGACCCAGTACTTC
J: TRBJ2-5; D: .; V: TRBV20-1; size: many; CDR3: CSATQDNQETQYF; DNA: TGCAGTGCTACCCAGGACAACCAAGAGACCCAGTACTTC
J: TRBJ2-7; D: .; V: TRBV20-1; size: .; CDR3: CSARETGHNTYEQYF; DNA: TGCAGTGCTAGAGAGACGGGACACAACACCTACGAGCAGTACTTC
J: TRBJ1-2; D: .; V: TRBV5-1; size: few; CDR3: CASRDSADYGYTF; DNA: TGCGCCAGCAGGGACTCCGCAGACTATGGCTACACCTTC
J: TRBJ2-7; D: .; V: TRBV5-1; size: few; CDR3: CASSLYTGTGNEQYF; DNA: TGCGCCAGCAGCTTGTACACCGGGACTGGAAACGAGCAGTACTTC